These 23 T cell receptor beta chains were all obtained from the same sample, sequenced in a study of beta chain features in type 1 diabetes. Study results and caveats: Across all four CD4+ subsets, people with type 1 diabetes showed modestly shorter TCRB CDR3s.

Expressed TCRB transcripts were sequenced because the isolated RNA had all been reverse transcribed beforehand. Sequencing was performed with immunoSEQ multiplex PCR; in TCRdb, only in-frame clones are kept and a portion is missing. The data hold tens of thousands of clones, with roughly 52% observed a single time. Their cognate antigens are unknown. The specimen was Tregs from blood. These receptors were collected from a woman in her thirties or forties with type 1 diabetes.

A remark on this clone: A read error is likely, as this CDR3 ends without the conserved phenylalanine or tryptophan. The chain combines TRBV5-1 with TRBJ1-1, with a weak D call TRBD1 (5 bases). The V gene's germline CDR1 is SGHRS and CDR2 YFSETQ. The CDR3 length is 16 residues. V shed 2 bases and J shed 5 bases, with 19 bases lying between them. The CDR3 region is CASSFNPQGSGTEAFL. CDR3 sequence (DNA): TGCGCCAGCAGCTTTAACCCTCAGGGAAGTGGGACTGAAGCTTTCCTT.

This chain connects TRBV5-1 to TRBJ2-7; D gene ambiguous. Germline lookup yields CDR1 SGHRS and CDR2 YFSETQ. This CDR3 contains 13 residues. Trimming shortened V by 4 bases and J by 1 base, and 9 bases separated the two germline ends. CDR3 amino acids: CASSPRSSYEQYF. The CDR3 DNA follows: TGCGCCAGCAGCCCCAGATCATCCTACGAGCAGTACTTC. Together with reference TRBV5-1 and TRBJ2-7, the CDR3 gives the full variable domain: KAGVTQTPRYLIKTRGQQVTLSCSPISGHRSVSWYQQTPGQGLQFLFEYFSETQRNKGNFPGRFSGRQFSNSRSEMNVSTLELGDSALYLCASSPRSSYEQYFGPGTRLTVT.

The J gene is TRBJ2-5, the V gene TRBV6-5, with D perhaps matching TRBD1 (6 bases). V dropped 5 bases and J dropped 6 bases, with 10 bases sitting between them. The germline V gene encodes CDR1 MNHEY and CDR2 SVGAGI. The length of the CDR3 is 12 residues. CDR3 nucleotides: TGTGCCAGCAGTGAAGGGGACAAGACCCAGTACTTC. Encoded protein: CASSEGDKTQYF.

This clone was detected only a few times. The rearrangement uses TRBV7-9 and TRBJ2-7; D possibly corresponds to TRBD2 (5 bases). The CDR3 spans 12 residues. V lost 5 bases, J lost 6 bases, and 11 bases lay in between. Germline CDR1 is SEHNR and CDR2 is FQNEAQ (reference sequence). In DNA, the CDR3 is TGTGCCAGCAGCCCCGCGGGCCCCGAGCAGTACTTC. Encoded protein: CASSPAGPEQYF. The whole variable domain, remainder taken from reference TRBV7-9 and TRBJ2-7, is DTGVSQNPRHKITKRGQNVTFRCDPISEHNRLYWYRQTLGQGPEFLTYFQNEAQLEKSRLLSDRFSAERPKGSFSTLEIQRTEQGDSAMYLCASSPAGPEQYFGPGTRLTVT.

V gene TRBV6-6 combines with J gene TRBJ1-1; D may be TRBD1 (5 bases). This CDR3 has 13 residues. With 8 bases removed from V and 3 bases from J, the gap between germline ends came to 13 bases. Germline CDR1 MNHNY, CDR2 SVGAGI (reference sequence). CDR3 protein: CASASPGDTEAFF. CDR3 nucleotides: TGTGCCAGCGCGTCTCCGGGGGACACTGAAGCTTTCTTT.

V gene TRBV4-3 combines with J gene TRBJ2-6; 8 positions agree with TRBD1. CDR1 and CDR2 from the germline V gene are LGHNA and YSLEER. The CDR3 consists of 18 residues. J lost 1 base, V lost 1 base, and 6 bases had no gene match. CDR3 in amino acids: CASSQGTRGQSGANVLTF. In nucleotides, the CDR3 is TGCGCCAGCAGCCAAGGGACCAGGGGGCAATCTGGGGCCAACGTCCTGACTTTC.

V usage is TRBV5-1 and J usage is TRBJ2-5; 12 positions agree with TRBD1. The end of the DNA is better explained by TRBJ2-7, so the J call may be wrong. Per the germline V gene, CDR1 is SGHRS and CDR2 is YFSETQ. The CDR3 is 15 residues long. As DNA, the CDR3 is TGCGCCAGCCGTGCCGGGACAGGGGGCCGAGACGAGCAGTACTTC. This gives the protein CASRAGTGGRDEQYF.

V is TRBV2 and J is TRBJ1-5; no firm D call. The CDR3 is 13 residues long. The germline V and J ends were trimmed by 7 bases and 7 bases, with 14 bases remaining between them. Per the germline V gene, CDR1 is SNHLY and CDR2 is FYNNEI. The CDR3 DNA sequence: TGTGCCAGCAAGACGGCGGGTGGCCAGCCCCAGCATTTT. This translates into CASKTAGGQPQHF.

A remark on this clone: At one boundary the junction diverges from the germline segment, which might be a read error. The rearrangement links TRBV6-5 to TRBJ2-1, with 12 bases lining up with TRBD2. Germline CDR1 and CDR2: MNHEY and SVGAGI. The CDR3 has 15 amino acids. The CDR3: CASSSLAGGPNVQFF. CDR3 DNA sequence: TGTGCCAGCAGCTCCCTAGCGGGAGGGCCAAATGTGCAGTTCTTC.

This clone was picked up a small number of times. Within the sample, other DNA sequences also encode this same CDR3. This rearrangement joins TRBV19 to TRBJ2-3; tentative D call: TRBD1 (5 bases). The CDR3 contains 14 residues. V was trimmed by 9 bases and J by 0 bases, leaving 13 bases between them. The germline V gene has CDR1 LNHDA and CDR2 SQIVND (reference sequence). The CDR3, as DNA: TGTGCCAGCCAACCGACAGCTAGCACAGATACGCAGTATTTT. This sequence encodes CASQPTASTDTQYF. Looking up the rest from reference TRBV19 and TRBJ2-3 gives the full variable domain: DGGITQSPKYLFRKEGQNVTLSCEQNLNHDAMYWYRQDPGQGLRLIYYSQIVNDFQKGDIAEGYSVSREKKESFPLTVTSAQKNPTAFYLCASQPTASTDTQYFGPGTRLTVL.

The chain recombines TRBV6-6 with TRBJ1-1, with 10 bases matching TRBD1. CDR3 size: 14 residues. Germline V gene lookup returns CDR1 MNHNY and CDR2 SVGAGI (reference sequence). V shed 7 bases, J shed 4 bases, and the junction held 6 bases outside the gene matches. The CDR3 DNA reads TGTGCCAGCAAGGGACAGGGGTTGAGCACTGAAGCTTTCTTT. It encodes CASKGQGLSTEAFF.

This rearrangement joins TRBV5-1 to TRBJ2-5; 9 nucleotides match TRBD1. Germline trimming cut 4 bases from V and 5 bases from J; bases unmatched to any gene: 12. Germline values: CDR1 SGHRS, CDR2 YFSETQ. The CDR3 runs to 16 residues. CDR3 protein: CASSPGWGQGLETQYF. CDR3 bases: TGCGCCAGCAGCCCCGGTTGGGGACAGGGATTGGAGACCCAGTACTTC.

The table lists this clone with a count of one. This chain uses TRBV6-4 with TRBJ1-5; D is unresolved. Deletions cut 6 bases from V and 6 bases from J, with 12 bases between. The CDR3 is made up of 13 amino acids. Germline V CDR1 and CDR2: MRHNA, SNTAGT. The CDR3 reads CASSAGVGQPQHF. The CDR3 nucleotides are TGTGCCAGCAGCGCAGGCGTGGGTCAGCCCCAGCATTTT.

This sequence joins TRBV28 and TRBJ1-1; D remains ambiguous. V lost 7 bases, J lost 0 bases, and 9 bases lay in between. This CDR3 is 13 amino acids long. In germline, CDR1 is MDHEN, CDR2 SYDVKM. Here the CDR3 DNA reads TGTGCCAGCACCCCAGGAATGAACACTGAAGCTTTCTTT. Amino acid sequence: CASTPGMNTEAFF.

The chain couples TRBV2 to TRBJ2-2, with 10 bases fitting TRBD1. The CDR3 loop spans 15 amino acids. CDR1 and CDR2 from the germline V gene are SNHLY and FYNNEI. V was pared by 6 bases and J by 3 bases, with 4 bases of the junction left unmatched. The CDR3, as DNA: TGTGCCAGCAGGTCCGGGACAGGGGACACCGGGGAGCTGTTTTTT. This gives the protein CASRSGTGDTGELFF.

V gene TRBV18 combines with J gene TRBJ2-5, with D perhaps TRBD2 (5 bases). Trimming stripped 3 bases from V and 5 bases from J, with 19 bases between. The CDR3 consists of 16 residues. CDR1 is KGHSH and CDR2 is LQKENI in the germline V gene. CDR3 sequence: CASSPPDGVSRETQYF. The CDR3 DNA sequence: TGTGCCAGCTCACCCCCCGACGGGGTGAGCAGGGAGACCCAGTACTTC.

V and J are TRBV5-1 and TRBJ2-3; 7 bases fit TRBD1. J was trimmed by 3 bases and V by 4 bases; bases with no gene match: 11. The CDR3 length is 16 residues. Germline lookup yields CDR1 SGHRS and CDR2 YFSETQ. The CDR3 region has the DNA TGCGCCAGCAGCATCGCCAGGGGGACGTGGACAGATACGCAGTATTTT. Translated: CASSIARGTWTDTQYF.

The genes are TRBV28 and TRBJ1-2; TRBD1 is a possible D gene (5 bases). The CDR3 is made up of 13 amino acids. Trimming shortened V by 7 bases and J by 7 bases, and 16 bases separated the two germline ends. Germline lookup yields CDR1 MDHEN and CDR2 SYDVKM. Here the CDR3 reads CASTMTAVGGYTF. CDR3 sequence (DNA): TGTGCCAGCACCATGACAGCCGTCGGTGGCTACACCTTC.

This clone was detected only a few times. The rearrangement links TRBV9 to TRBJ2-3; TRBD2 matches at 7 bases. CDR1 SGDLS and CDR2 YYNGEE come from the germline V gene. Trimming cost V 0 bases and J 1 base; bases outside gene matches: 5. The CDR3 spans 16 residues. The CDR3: CASSVGRTRGTDTQYF. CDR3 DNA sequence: TGTGCCAGCAGCGTAGGGAGGACTAGGGGCACAGATACGCAGTATTTT.

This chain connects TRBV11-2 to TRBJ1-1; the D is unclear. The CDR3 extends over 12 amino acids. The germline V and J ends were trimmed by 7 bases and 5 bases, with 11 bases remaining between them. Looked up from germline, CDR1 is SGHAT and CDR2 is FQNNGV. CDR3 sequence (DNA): TGTGCCAGCACCTCTCGGTTTACTGAAGCTTTCTTT. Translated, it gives CASTSRFTEAFF.

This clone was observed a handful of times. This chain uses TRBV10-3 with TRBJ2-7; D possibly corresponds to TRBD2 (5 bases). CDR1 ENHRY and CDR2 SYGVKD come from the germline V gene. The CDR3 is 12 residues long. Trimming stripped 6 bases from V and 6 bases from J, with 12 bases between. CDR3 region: CAISLLGGEQYF. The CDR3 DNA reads TGTGCCATCAGCCTCCTCGGAGGCGAGCAGTACTTC.

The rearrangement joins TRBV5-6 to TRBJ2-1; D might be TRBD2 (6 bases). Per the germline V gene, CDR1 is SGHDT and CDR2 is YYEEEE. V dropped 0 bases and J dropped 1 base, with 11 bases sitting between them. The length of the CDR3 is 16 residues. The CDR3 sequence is CASSLGRDSSYNEQFF. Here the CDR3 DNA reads TGTGCCAGCAGCTTGGGGCGGGATAGTTCCTACAATGAGCAGTTCTTC. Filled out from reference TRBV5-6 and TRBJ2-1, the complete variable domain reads DAGVTQSPTHLIKTRGQQVTLRCSPKSGHDTVSWYQQALGQGPQFIFQYYEEEERQRGNFPDRFSGHQFPNYSSELNVNALLLGDSALYLCASSLGRDSSYNEQFFGPGTRLTVL.

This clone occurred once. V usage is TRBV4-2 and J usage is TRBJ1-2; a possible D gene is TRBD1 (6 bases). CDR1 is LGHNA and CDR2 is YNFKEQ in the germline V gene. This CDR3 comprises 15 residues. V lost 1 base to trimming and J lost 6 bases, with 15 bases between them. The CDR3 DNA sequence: TGTGCCAGCAGCCAAGGAGGACAGCCCCTCGATGGCTACACCTTC. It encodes CASSQGGQPLDGYTF.